This TCR beta chain was sequenced in a study of T cells after yellow fever vaccination. Points from the study as a whole: Post-booster repertoires again held most primary-vaccination clones (about 96% CD4, around 90% CD8).

Comment on this clonotype: Its antigen is as yet unknown.

V lost 3 bases to trimming and J lost 2 bases, with 10 bases between them. CDR1 is MDHEN, CDR2 SYDVKM, per germline. The CDR3 has 14 amino acids. The study made its TCR cDNA through 5'RACE template switching. That step introduced a universal primer site along with UMIs. TCRdb called the 5' RACE reads again in MiXCR, with one record for every CDR3 protein. Here the sample spans around 610,000 distinct CDR3 sequences, about 13% being singletons. This clonotype was obtained from a man aged 25 to 45 who received the YFV17D yellow fever vaccine. This chain joins TRBV28 and TRBJ2-5; D gene unclear. The specimen was PBMCs, collected on the day of the yellow fever booster vaccination. This CDR3 reads CASSFSSMQETQYF. The CDR3 nucleotides read TGTGCCAGCAGTTTCTCTAGTATGCAAGAGACCCAGTACTTC.